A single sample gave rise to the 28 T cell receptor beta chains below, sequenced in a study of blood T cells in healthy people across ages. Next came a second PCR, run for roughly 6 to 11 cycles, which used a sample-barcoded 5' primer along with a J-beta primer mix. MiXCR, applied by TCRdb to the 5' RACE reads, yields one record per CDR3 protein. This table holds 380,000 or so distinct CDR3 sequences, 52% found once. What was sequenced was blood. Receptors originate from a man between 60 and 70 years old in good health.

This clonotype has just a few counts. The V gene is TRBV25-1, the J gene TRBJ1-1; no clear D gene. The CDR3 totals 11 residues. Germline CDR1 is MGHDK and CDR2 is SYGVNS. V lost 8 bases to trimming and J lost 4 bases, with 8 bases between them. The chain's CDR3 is CASSSVTEAFF. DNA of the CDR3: TGTGCCAGCTCGTCGGTCACTGAAGCTTTCTTT.

The CDR3 coding sequence is TGTGCCAGCATCCTGTCGGGAACGAACACCGGGGAGCTGTTTTTT. It yields the protein CASILSGTNTGELFF. The chain couples TRBV12-3 or TRBV12-4 to TRBJ2-2; weak D call: TRBD2 (5 bases). The CDR3 covers 15 residues. With 7 bases removed from V and 0 bases from J, the gap between germline ends came to 12 bases.

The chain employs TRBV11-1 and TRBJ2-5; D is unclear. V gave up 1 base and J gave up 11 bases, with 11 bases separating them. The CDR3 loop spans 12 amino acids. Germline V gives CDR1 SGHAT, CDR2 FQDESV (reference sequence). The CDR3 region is CASSLGPTEQYF. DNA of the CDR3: TGTGCCAGCAGCTTAGGGCCGACGGAGCAGTACTTC.

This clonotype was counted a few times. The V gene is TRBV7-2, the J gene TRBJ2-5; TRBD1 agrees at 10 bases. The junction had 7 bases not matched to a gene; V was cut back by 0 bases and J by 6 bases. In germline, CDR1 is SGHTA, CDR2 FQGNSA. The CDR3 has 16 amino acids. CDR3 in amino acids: CASSLAATGGRKTQYF. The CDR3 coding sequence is TGTGCCAGCAGCTTAGCAGCGACAGGGGGCCGAAAGACCCAGTACTTC.

The CDR3 protein is CASSLGLAGEVVETQYF. The CDR3 DNA follows: TGTGCCAGCAGCCTCGGACTAGCGGGAGAAGTAGTTGAGACCCAGTACTTC. The chain carries TRBV7-6 and TRBJ2-5, with 13 bases identical to TRBD2. The V segment lost 5 bases and the J segment 5 bases; nucleotides outside the gene matches: 11. Germline loops: CDR1 SGHVS, CDR2 FNYEAQ. This CDR3 contains 17 residues. Complete variable domain (other parts from reference TRBV7-6 and TRBJ2-5): GAGVSQSPRYKVTKRGQDVALRCDPISGHVSLYWYRQALGQGPEFLTYFNYEAQQDKSGLPNDRFSAERPEGSISTLTIQRTEQRDSAMYRCASSLGLAGEVVETQYFGPGTRLLVL.

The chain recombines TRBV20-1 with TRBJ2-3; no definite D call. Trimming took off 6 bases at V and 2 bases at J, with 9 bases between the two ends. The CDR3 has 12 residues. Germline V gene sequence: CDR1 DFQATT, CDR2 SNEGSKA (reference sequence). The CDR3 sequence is CSAAGFTDTQYF. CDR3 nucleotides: TGCAGTGCCGCAGGCTTCACAGATACGCAGTATTTT.

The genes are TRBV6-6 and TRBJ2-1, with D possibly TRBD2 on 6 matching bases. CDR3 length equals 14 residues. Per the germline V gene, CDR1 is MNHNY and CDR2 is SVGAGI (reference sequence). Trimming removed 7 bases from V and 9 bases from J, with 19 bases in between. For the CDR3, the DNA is TGTGCCAGCACTTCGACTAGTGGGGGGAGTGAGCAGTTCTTC. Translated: CASTSTSGGSEQFF.

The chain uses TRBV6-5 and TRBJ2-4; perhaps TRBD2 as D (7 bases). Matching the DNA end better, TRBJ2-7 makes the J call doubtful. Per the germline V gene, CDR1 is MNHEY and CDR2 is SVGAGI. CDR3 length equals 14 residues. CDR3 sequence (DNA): TGTGCCAGCAGTTACTTAGGGGGGGGCTACGAGCAGTACTTC. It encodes CASSYLGGGYEQYF.

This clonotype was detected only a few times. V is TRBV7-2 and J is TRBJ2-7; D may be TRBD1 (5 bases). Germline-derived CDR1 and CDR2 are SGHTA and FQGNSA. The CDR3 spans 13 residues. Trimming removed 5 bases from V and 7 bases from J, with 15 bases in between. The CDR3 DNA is TGTGCCAGCAGCCTCGACAGTTCTAAAGAGCAGTACTTC. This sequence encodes CASSLDSSKEQYF.

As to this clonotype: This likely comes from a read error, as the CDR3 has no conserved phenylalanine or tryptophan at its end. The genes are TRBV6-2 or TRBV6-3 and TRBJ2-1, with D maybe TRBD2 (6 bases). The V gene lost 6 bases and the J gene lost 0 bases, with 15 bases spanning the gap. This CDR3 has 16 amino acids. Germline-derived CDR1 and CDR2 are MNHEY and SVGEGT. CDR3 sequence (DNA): TGTGCCAGCAGCCACCTTAGCGGTAGCTCCTACAATGAGCAGTTCTTA. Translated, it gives CASSHLSGSSYNEQFL.

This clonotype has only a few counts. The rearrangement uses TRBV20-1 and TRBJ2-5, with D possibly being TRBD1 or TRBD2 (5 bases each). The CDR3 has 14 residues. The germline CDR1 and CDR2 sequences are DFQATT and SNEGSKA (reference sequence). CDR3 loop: CTTTPPGRQETQYF. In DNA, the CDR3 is TGCACCACGACCCCCCCAGGGAGACAAGAGACCCAGTACTTC.

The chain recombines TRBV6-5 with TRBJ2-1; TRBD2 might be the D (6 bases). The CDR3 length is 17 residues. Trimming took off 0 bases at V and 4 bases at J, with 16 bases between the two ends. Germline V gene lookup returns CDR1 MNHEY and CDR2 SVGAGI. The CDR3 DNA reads TGTGCCAGCAGTTACTCGTATGGCGGGACCTCTTACAATGAGCAGTTCTTC. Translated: CASSYSYGGTSYNEQFF.

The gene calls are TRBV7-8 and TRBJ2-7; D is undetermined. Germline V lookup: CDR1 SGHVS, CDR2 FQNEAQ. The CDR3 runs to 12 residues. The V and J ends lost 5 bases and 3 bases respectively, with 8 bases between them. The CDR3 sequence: CASSLHNYEQYF. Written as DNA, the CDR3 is TGTGCCAGCAGCCTCCACAACTACGAGCAGTACTTC.

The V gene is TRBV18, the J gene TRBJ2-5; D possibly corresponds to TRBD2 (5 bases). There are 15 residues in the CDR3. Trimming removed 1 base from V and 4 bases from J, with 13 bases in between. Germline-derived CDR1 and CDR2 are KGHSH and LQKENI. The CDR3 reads CASSPLSGGGETQYF. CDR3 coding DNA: TGTGCCAGCTCACCACTTTCGGGTGGAGGAGAGACCCAGTACTTC.

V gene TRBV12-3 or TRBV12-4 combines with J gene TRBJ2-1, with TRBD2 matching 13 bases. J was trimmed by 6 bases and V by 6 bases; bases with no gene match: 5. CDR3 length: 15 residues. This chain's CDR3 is CASRPGLAGLNEQFF. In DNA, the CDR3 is TGTGCCAGCAGACCGGGACTAGCGGGACTCAATGAGCAGTTCTTC.

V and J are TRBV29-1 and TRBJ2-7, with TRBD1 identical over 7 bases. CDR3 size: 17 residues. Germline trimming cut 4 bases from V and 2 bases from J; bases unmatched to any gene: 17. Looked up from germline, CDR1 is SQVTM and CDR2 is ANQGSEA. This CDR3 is CSVGFTLTGQSTYEQYF. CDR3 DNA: TGCAGCGTTGGCTTTACCCTGACAGGGCAATCCACCTACGAGCAGTACTTC.

The CDR3 DNA reads TGTGCCAGCAGGACGGGCGGGACAGTGCCCTACGAGCAGTACTTC. This translates into CASRTGGTVPYEQYF. V and J are TRBV12-3 or TRBV12-4 and TRBJ2-7; D is possibly TRBD1 (7 bases). V dropped 6 bases and J dropped 2 bases, with 17 bases sitting between them. This CDR3 comprises 15 residues.

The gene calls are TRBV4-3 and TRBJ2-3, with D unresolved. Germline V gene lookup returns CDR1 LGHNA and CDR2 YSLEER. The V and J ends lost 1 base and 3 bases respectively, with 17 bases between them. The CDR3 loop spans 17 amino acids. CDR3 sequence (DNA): TGCGCCAGCAGCCAAGGCCCGAGCGCGCGAAAGACAGATACGCAGTATTTT. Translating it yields CASSQGPSARKTDTQYF.

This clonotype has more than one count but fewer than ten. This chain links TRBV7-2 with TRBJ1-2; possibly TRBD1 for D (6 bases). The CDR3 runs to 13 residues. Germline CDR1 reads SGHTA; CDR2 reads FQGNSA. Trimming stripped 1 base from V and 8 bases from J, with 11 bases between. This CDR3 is CASSLGPGGGYTF. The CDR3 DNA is TGTGCCAGCAGCTTAGGGCCCGGGGGCGGCTACACCTTC.

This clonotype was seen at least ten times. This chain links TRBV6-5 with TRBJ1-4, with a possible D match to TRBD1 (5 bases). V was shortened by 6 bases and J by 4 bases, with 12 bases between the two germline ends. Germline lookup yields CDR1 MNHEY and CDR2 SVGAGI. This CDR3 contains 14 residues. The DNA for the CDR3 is TGTGCCAGCAGAACCGGGGCTAGTAATGAAAAACTGTTTTTT. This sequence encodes CASRTGASNEKLFF.

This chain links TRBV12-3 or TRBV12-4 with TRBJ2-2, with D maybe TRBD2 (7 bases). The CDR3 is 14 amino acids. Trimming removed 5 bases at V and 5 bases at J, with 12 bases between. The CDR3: CASSVQGGTGELFF. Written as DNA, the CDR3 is TGTGCCAGCAGTGTACAGGGAGGGACCGGGGAGCTGTTTTTT.

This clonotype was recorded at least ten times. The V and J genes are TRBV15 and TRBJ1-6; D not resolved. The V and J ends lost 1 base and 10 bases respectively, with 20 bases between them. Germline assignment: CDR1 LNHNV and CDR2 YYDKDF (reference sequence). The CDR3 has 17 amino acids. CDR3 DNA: TGTGCCACCAGCAGAGGATTTGTTGGGGTCTCCGGGTCACCCCTCCACTTT. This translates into CATSRGFVGVSGSPLHF.

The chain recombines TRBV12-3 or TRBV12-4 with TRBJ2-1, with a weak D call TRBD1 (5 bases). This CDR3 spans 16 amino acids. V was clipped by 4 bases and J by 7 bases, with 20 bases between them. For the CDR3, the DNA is TGTGCCAGCAGTTCCCTTCGACAGAATCCTTCTAATGAGCAGTTCTTC. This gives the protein CASSSLRQNPSNEQFF.

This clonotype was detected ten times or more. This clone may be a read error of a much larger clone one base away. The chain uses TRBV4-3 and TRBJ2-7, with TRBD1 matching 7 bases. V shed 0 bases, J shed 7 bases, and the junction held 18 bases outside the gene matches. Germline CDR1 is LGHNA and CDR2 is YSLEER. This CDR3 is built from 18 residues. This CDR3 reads CASSQEIQGGALYNEQYF. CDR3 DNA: TGCGCCAGCAGCCAAGAAATCCAAGGGGGCGCGCTGTACAATGAGCAGTACTTC.

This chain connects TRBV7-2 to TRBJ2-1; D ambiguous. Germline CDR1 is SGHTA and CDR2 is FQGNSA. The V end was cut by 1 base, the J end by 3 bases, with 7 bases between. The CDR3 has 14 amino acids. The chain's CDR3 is CASSLVNFYNEQFF. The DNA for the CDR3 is TGTGCCAGCAGCTTAGTTAATTTCTACAATGAGCAGTTCTTC.

DNA for the CDR3: TGTGCCTGGAGTGCTAGCGGGAGGCCCTACGAGCAGTACTTC. This codes for CAWSASGRPYEQYF. J is TRBJ2-7 and V is TRBV30; 11 bases fit TRBD2. Looked up from germline, CDR1 is GTSNPN and CDR2 is SVGIG (reference sequence). Trimming cost V 1 base and J 2 bases; bases outside gene matches: 1. This CDR3 comprises 14 residues.

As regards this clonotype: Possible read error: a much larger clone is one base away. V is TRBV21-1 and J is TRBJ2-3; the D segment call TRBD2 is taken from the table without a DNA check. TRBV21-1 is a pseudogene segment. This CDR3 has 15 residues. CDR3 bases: TGTGCCAGCAGCAAAGGAACTAGGAACACAGATGCGCAGTATTTT. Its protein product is CASSKGTRNTDAQYF.

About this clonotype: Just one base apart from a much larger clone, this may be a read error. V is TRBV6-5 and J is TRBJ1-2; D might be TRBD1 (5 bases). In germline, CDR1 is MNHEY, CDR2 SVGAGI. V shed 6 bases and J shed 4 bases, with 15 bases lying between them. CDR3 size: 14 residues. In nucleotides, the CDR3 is TGTGCCAGCAGGACCCAGGGCGGTGGCTATGGCTACACCTTC. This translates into CASRTQGGGYGYTF.